These 29 T cell receptor beta chains were all obtained from the same sample, sequenced in a study of T cell responses to AZD1222 COVID-19 vaccine. Clones were sequenced by immunoSEQ multiplex PCR, and TCRdb holds only the in-frame ones, with some missing. The sample shows about 75,000 clones, about 91% of them seen only once. Sequenced here: peripheral blood, sampled 28 days after the second dose of the MenACWY control vaccine. The receptors were sampled from an adult who received the MenACWY meningococcal vaccine as a control.

The V and J genes are TRBV7-2 and TRBJ1-3, with 8 positions matching TRBD1. V was clipped by 5 bases and J by 3 bases; unmatched bases: 3. CDR3 length: 14 residues. Germline V CDR1 and CDR2: SGHTA, FQGNSA. The CDR3 nucleotides read TGTGCCAGCAGCCAACAGGGGGGTGGAAACACCATATATTTT. Amino acid sequence: CASSQQGGGNTIYF.

The chain joins TRBV4-2 to TRBJ2-7, with 11 bases aligning to TRBD1. Germline trimming cut 5 bases from V and 3 bases from J; bases unmatched to any gene: 3. CDR1 is LGHNA and CDR2 is YNFKEQ in the germline V gene. There are 14 residues in the CDR3. Written as DNA, the CDR3 is TGTGCCAGCAGCGAGGGACAGGGGGACTACGAGCAGTACTTC. This sequence encodes CASSEGQGDYEQYF.

This clone appeared once. V usage is TRBV29-1 and J usage is TRBJ1-5; D is possibly TRBD1 (6 bases). The CDR3 consists of 13 residues. Germline V gene data show CDR1 as SQVTM and CDR2 as ANQGSEA. V was shortened by 4 bases and J by 3 bases, with 10 bases between the two germline ends. The CDR3 reads CSVADSFNQPQHF. The CDR3 nucleotides are TGCAGCGTTGCGGACAGCTTCAATCAGCCCCAGCATTTT.

J is TRBJ1-3 and V is TRBV19; D call uncertain. The germline CDR1 and CDR2 sequences are LNHDA and SQIVND (reference sequence). The V and J ends lost 5 bases and 0 bases respectively, with 14 bases between them. There are 16 residues in the CDR3. The CDR3 nucleotides read TGTGCCAGTAGTCTATCTCCGAGCAGCTCTGGAAACACCATATATTTT. Translation gives CASSLSPSSSGNTIYF.

The rearrangement links TRBV4-2 to TRBJ2-2; 8 bases agree with TRBD2. This CDR3 has 16 residues. In germline, CDR1 is LGHNA, CDR2 YNFKEQ. V dropped 0 bases and J dropped 4; count of bases not matched to a gene: 4. The CDR3 reads CASSQETSAGTGELFF. The CDR3 nucleotides read TGTGCCAGCAGCCAAGAGACTAGCGCGGGCACCGGGGAGCTGTTTTTT.

V and J are TRBV3-1 (or the pseudogene TRBV3-2) and TRBJ1-4; D ambiguous. The CDR3 spans 14 residues. Germline loops: CDR1 LGHDT, CDR2 YNNKEL (reference sequence). V was trimmed by 5 bases and J by 4 bases, leaving 11 bases between them. The CDR3 here is CASSSASVNEKLFF. DNA of the CDR3: TGTGCCAGCAGCTCGGCGAGTGTTAATGAAAAACTGTTTTTT.

The genes are TRBV11-2 and TRBJ2-4; 9 nucleotides match TRBD1. V dropped 5 bases and J dropped 8; count of bases not matched to a gene: 7. The length of the CDR3 is 14 residues. Germline-derived CDR1 and CDR2 are SGHAT and FQNNGV. For the CDR3, the DNA is TGTGCCAGCAGCCCAGGGACAGGGCGGCACATTCAGTACTTC. Translation gives CASSPGTGRHIQYF.

The chain couples TRBV28 to TRBJ2-7; maybe TRBD1 (6 bases). V was cut by 2 bases and J by 6 bases, with 14 bases left in between. The CDR3 runs 14 residues. The germline gives CDR1 MDHEN, CDR2 SYDVKM. Here the CDR3 DNA reads TGTGCCAGCAGTTTAGACCCTTTGGGGGCCGAGCAGTACTTC. Translation gives CASSLDPLGAEQYF.

The chain has TRBV4-1 and TRBJ2-7, with 12 nucleotides matching TRBD2. The CDR3 length is 17 residues. V lost 0 bases to trimming and J lost 0 bases; unmatched junction nucleotides: 3. Per the germline V gene, CDR1 is MGHRA and CDR2 is YSYEKL. The CDR3 region has the DNA TGCGCCAGCAGCCAAGAACTAGCGGGGGGCGTCTCCTACGAGCAGTACTTC. It encodes CASSQELAGGVSYEQYF.

The chain employs TRBV6-5 and TRBJ1-1; weak D call: TRBD1 (6 bases). There are 12 residues in the CDR3. Germline CDR1 and CDR2: MNHEY and SVGAGI. Trimming removed 5 bases from V and 7 bases from J, with 11 bases in between. This CDR3 reads CASSHGQSEAFF. CDR3 coding DNA: TGTGCCAGCAGTCATGGACAGAGTGAAGCTTTCTTT.

This clone was seen just once. The chain employs TRBV30 and TRBJ2-3; TRBD1 is a possible D gene (5 bases). The germline V gene encodes CDR1 GTSNPN and CDR2 SVGIG (reference sequence). The V and J ends lost 4 bases and 1 base respectively, with 9 bases between them. The CDR3 is made up of 13 amino acids. The CDR3 here is CAWTVGGTDTQYF. In DNA, the CDR3 is TGTGCCTGGACTGTAGGGGGCACAGATACGCAGTATTTT.

The V gene is TRBV6-5, the J gene TRBJ1-5, with 7 bases aligning to TRBD1. The germline V gene has CDR1 MNHEY and CDR2 SVGAGI. The CDR3 sequence is 13 residues long. The V segment lost 5 bases and the J segment 6 bases; nucleotides outside the gene matches: 4. The CDR3 loop reads CASSPQGSQPQHF. As DNA, the CDR3 is TGTGCCAGCAGTCCACAGGGGTCTCAGCCCCAGCATTTT.

V is TRBV7-3 and J is TRBJ2-3, with TRBD1 matching over 8 bases. Per the germline V gene, CDR1 is SGHTA and CDR2 is FQGTGA. Trimming cost V 11 bases and J 0 bases; bases outside gene matches: 7. CDR3 size: 14 residues. The CDR3, as DNA: TGTGCCTCAAGGCAGGGGGCGAGCACAGATACGCAGTATTTT. Amino acid sequence: CASRQGASTDTQYF.

This rearrangement joins TRBV14 to TRBJ2-1; D might be TRBD2 (5 bases). CDR1 and CDR2 from the germline V gene are SGHDN and FVKESK. The V end was cut by 0 bases, the J end by 3 bases, with 12 bases between. There are 16 residues in the CDR3. CDR3 protein: CASSQERPRDYNEQFF. CDR3 in DNA: TGTGCCAGCAGCCAAGAGCGACCGAGGGACTACAATGAGCAGTTCTTC.

The chain couples TRBV5-4 to TRBJ1-1; D unclear. This CDR3 region has 12 residues. Germline CDR1 SGHNT, CDR2 YYREEE (reference sequence). The V end was cut by 2 bases, the J end by 6 bases, with 8 bases between. The CDR3 is CASSFAGSEAFF. CDR3 sequence (DNA): TGTGCCAGCAGCTTCGCCGGGTCTGAAGCTTTCTTT.

This clone was found once. CDR3 sequence (DNA): TGTGCCAGCAGTACCGGACTAGCGGGGGGGCCCGGGGAGCTGTTTTTT. Its translation is CASSTGLAGGPGELFF. The chain links TRBV2 to TRBJ2-2, with 15 bases fitting TRBD2. Germline V gene lookup returns CDR1 SNHLY and CDR2 FYNNEI. The CDR3 consists of 16 residues. V lost 5 bases and J lost 6; bases outside the gene matches: 4.

The J gene is TRBJ2-2, the V gene TRBV14; TRBD1 matches 8 bases. The CDR3 covers 16 residues. Germline V CDR1 and CDR2: SGHDN, FVKESK. The V gene end was trimmed by 0 bases and the J gene end by 5 bases; junction bases not matched to a gene: 5. CDR3 nucleotide sequence: TGTGCCAGCAGCCAAGATCAGGGGGCTCGTACCGGGGAGCTGTTTTTT. Amino acid sequence: CASSQDQGARTGELFF.

The chain is built from TRBV11-1 and TRBJ1-4; D is ambiguous. Germline values: CDR1 SGHAT, CDR2 FQDESV (reference sequence). The V and J ends lost 3 bases and 5 bases respectively, with 7 bases between them. The CDR3 has 13 amino acids. CDR3 loop: CASSFGVNEKLFF. The CDR3 region has the DNA TGTGCCAGCAGCTTTGGTGTGAATGAAAAACTGTTTTTT.

This clone was seen a single time. This chain connects TRBV5-4 to TRBJ1-1; weak D call: TRBD1 (5 bases). The CDR3 is 16 residues long. The germline V and J ends were trimmed by 0 bases and 6 bases, with 18 bases remaining between them. Germline CDR1 is SGHNT and CDR2 is YYREEE (reference sequence). This CDR3 reads CASSLAQNGRAAEAFF. Here the CDR3 DNA reads TGTGCCAGCAGCTTGGCCCAGAACGGCAGGGCGGCTGAAGCTTTCTTT.

This clone was seen just once. This chain connects TRBV6-1 to TRBJ2-5, with D unclear. The V gene lost 2 bases and the J gene lost 1 base, with 14 bases spanning the gap. The CDR3 has 16 amino acids. From germline, CDR1 is MNHNS and CDR2 SASEGT. The CDR3 spells CASSESGRRGQETQYF. CDR3 DNA: TGTGCCAGCAGTGAATCAGGACGGAGAGGCCAAGAGACCCAGTACTTC.

The chain joins TRBV5-6 to TRBJ2-3; either TRBD1 or TRBD2 may supply D (5 bases each). The V end lost 1 base, the J end lost 0 bases, and 15 bases lay between the germline ends. The CDR3 is 17 residues long. Germline V gene lookup returns CDR1 SGHDT and CDR2 YYEEEE. This chain's CDR3 is CASSLTRGRLSTDTQYF. Written as DNA, the CDR3 is TGTGCCAGCAGCTTGACCCGGGGCCGTTTGAGCACAGATACGCAGTATTTT. The variable domain in full, with the rest retrieved from reference TRBV5-6 and TRBJ2-3, is DAGVTQSPTHLIKTRGQQVTLRCSPKSGHDTVSWYQQALGQGPQFIFQYYEEEERQRGNFPDRFSGHQFPNYSSELNVNALLLGDSALYLCASSLTRGRLSTDTQYFGPGTRLTVL.

This clone was counted between two and nine times. This chain links TRBV9 with TRBJ1-1; maybe TRBD1 (6 bases). V lost 3 bases, J lost 3 bases, and 12 bases lay in between. This CDR3 region has 14 residues. Germline CDR1 reads SGDLS; CDR2 reads YYNGEE. The CDR3 sequence: CASSALGQHTEAFF. The CDR3 nucleotides are TGTGCCAGCAGCGCCCTCGGACAGCACACTGAAGCTTTCTTT.

The chain carries TRBV11-3 and TRBJ2-2, with 7 bases lining up with TRBD2. The V gene's germline CDR1 is SGHNT and CDR2 YENEEA. The CDR3 spans 15 residues. V was clipped by 3 bases and J by 1 base; unmatched bases: 2. The CDR3 DNA is TGTGCCAGCAGCTTTGGCGGGGGGAACACCGGGGAGCTGTTTTTT. The encoded protein is CASSFGGGNTGELFF. Full variable domain (missing parts from reference TRBV11-3 and TRBJ2-2): EAGVVQSPRYKIIEKKQPVAFWCNPISGHNTLYWYLQNLGQGPELLIRYENEEAVDDSQLPKDRFSAERLKGVDSTLKIQPAELGDSAVYLCASSFGGGNTGELFFGEGSRLTVL.

V and J are TRBV27 and TRBJ2-7; D is perhaps TRBD2 (6 bases). The CDR3 sequence is 15 residues long. Trimming shortened V by 4 bases and J by 2 bases, and 15 bases separated the two germline ends. From germline, CDR1 is MNHEY and CDR2 SMNVEV (reference sequence). CDR3 sequence (DNA): TGTGCCAGCAGTTCAACCCGGGACTGGCCCTACGAGCAGTACTTC. It encodes CASSSTRDWPYEQYF.

V and J are TRBV7-2 and TRBJ2-7; possible D gene TRBD1, 5 bases. V lost 5 bases to trimming and J lost 4 bases, with 18 bases between them. The length of the CDR3 is 15 residues. Germline-derived CDR1 and CDR2 are SGHTA and FQGNSA. CDR3 sequence (DNA): TGTGCCAGCAGCGTGGGCCAGGGTGTAAGGTACGAGCAGTACTTC. Translating it yields CASSVGQGVRYEQYF.

J is TRBJ1-6 and V is TRBV29-1, with 8 nucleotides matching TRBD1. CDR3 length equals 14 residues. Germline CDR1 is SQVTM and CDR2 is ANQGSEA. Trimming removed 5 bases from V and 10 bases from J; junction bases left unmatched: 10. This CDR3 reads CSVQVGQGRSPLHF. The CDR3 DNA is TGCAGCGTTCAGGTTGGACAGGGAAGGTCACCCCTCCACTTT.

The chain carries TRBV19 and TRBJ1-5; 9 bases match TRBD1. Trimming took 6 bases from V and 5 from J; bases not matched to a gene: 17. The CDR3 contains 18 residues. Germline loops: CDR1 LNHDA, CDR2 SQIVND (reference sequence). Here the CDR3 DNA reads TGTGCCAGTAGGGAGTCCGGGACAGGGAGGTTTCTCGATCAGCCCCAGCATTTT. Translating gives CASRESGTGRFLDQPQHF. Combining the CDR3 with reference TRBV19 and TRBJ1-5 gives the whole variable domain DGGITQSPKYLFRKEGQNVTLSCEQNLNHDAMYWYRQDPGQGLRLIYYSQIVNDFQKGDIAEGYSVSREKKESFPLTVTSAQKNPTAFYLCASRESGTGRFLDQPQHFGDGTRLSIL.

The chain links TRBV28 to TRBJ2-7; possibly TRBD1 or TRBD2 for D (5 bases each). The length of the CDR3 is 13 residues. V was pared by 5 bases and J by 3 bases, with 11 bases between. CDR1 is MDHEN, CDR2 SYDVKM, per germline. In DNA form, the CDR3 reads TGTGCCAGCAGTCCGGGACGGATCTACGAGCAGTACTTC. Protein: CASSPGRIYEQYF.

This chain connects TRBV6-5 to TRBJ2-5, with 7 bases fitting TRBD1. Germline CDR1 and CDR2: MNHEY and SVGAGI. The CDR3 has 15 amino acids. The trim removed 5 bases at V and 2 bases at J, leaving 8 bases unmatched. The CDR3 bases are TGTGCCAGCAGTCCCCCGGGACAGAATCAAGAGACCCAGTACTTC. This encodes CASSPPGQNQETQYF.